This T cell receptor beta chain emerged from a study of T cells in Graves' hyperthyroidism and ophthalmopathy. The V segment lost 0 bases and the J segment 3 bases; nucleotides outside the gene matches: 4. The CDR3 contains 14 residues. Germline assignment: CDR1 SQVTM and CDR2 ANQGSEA. This clonotype was found a few times. This clone may be a read error of a much larger clone one base away. Amplification of TCR beta CDR3 regions was performed using RNA transcripts as template. Researchers ran a first-round RT-PCR on the TCR CDR3 using the HTBI primer set. TCRdb re-analysed the multiplex PCR reads in MiXCR, keeping a single row per CDR3 protein. Among about 260,000 distinct CDR3 sequences, about 25% were seen once, and the ten largest hold around 28%.

Sample: blood. This chain joins TRBV29-1 and TRBJ2-7, with 8 bases matching TRBD1. The receptor was isolated from a man in his forties with Graves' hyperthyroidism that later progressed to Graves' ophthalmopathy. The CDR3 nucleotides read TGCAGCGTTGAAGATCCCAGGGGGCGCTACGAGCAGTACTTC. Protein sequence: CSVEDPRGRYEQYF.